This is a list of T cell receptor beta chains from one sample in a study of regulatory T cells in long-lasting Graves disease. TCRdb independently ran MiXCR on the multiplex PCR reads; one entry per CDR3 protein. The table shows roughly 430,000 distinct CDR3 sequences, with 20% to 25% occurring only once. The material was peripheral blood mononuclear cells (PBMCs), obtained when the disease was refractory, from a patient treated with antithyroid drugs. The source of these receptors is a female donor with Graves disease. CDR3s include the opening cysteine and the closing phenylalanine or tryptophan. The D gene is left open where the match is weak. Size is stated for part of the rows, as once, few or many counts, or as a class when the clone is expanded.

J,D,size,V,DNA,CDR3
TRBJ2-7,.,many,TRBV28,TGTGCCAGCAGCCTCGGCCTCGACGGGGCCTTCTCCTACGAGCAGTACTTC,CASSLGLDGAFSYEQYF
TRBJ2-7,TRBD2,many,TRBV6-1,TGTGCCAGCAGTGACGGACTAGCGGGAGGGCCTTATATAAGCGACGAGCAGTACTTC,CASSDGLAGGPYISDEQYF
TRBJ1-5,.,.,TRBV30,TGTGCCTGGAGTGCCGTTCCGGGAGCTAATCAGCCCCAGCATTTT,CAWSAVPGANQPQHF
TRBJ1-2,.,many,TRBV28,TGTGCCAGCAGTTTCGTAGGACACTATGGCTACACCTTC,CASSFVGHYGYTF
TRBJ2-7,TRBD1,few,TRBV9,TGTGCCAGCAGTCCCACAGGGGATCGAGAGCAGTACTTC,CASSPTGDREQYF
TRBJ2-1,TRBD1,.,TRBV28,TGTGCCAGCAGTTTATTGGCAGGGGGCATGAATGAGCAGTTCTTC,CASSLLAGGMNEQFF
TRBJ2-5,.,.,TRBV4-1,TGCGCCAGCAGCCCCGACCGTTCACAAGAGACCCAGTACTTC,CASSPDRSQETQYF
TRBJ2-2,TRBD2,few,TRBV27,TGTGCCAGCAGTTTAGAATCGGGAGGGACCGGGGAGCTGTTTTTT,CASSLESGGTGELFF
TRBJ1-5,.,few,TRBV28,TGTTCGGCAGGGCTTAGCAATCAGCCCCAGCATTTT,CSAGLSNQPQHF
TRBJ1-2,.,.,TRBV5-6,TGTGCCAGCAGCTTGGTCGCGGGCTCATTAAAGGATGGCTACACCTTC,CASSLVAGSLKDGYTF
TRBJ1-6,.,many,TRBV3-1,TGTGCCAGCAGCCGAGCATCCCAATCACCCCTCCACTTT,CASSRASQSPLHF
TRBJ2-5,.,many,TRBV13,TGTGCCAGCAGCTTAGGCGGGGACTTCCAAGAGACCCAGTACTTC,CASSLGGDFQETQYF
TRBJ1-2,.,few,TRBV4-1,TGCGCCAGCAACCAAGATCTCCAGGGTACGAAGGGCTACACCTTC,CASNQDLQGTKGYTF
TRBJ1-3,TRBD1,many,TRBV6-1,TGTGCCAGCAATACTCGGACAGGAGGTGGAAACACCATATATTTT,CASNTRTGGGNTIYF
TRBJ2-3,TRBD2,few,TRBV12-3/TRBV12-4,TGTGCCAGCACCCCCGGGACTAGCTTGGCTACGCAGTATTTT,CASTPGTSLATQYF
TRBJ1-4,TRBD1,many,TRBV29-1,TGCAGCGTTCGAAACGCCGACAGGGCGGAAGAAAAACTGTTTTTT,CSVRNADRAEEKLFF
TRBJ2-5,.,many,TRBV6-1,TGTGCCAGCAGCCAACGGGACATGATAGAGACCCAGTACTTC,CASSQRDMIETQYF
TRBJ2-7,.,few,TRBV11-2,TGTGCCAGCAGCTTAGTAGGGCAGGCAGAGCAGTACTTC,CASSLVGQAEQYF
TRBJ1-1,TRBD1,few,TRBV14,TGTGCCAGCAGCCAAGTTACAGGGGGCTTGAACACTGAAGCTTTCTTT,CASSQVTGGLNTEAFF
TRBJ1-6,TRBD1,many,TRBV6-1,TGTGCCAGCAGGTTCCGGGACAGGGATAATTCACCCCTCCACTTT,CASRFRDRDNSPLHF
TRBJ1-1,.,few,TRBV24-1,TGTGCCACCAGTGATTTGAAGGAGCGACAGTCCCCCCCTGAAGCTTTCTTT,CATSDLKERQSPPEAFF
TRBJ2-1,TRBD2,.,TRBV5-1,TGCGCCAGCAGCGGGGGGGGGACTAGCGGCTACAATGAGCAGTTCTTC,CASSGGGTSGYNEQFF
TRBJ2-7,.,many,TRBV28,TGTGCCAGCACCGGACAGGGAGGGGGTGAGGAGCAGTACTTC,CASTGQGGGEEQYF
TRBJ2-7,.,many,TRBV2,TGTGCCAGCAGTGAAGCGTCGGATATCTACGAGCAGTACTTC,CASSEASDIYEQYF
TRBJ2-7,.,.,TRBV20-1,TGCAGTGCTAGAGGATCAGACGAGCAGTACTTC,CSARGSDEQYF
TRBJ2-7,TRBD1,many,TRBV6-1,TGTGCCAGCAGCCGAGGACAGGGGTCGCGCGAGCAGTACTTC,CASSRGQGSREQYF
TRBJ1-2,.,.,TRBV5-5,TGTGCCAGCAGCAGCCAACAGGGTTGGGCTGGCTATGGCTACACCTTC,CASSSQQGWAGYGYTF
TRBJ1-2,.,many,TRBV10-1,TGCGCCAGCAGAGGGGTGCGGGGGAACTATGGCTACACCTTC,CASRGVRGNYGYTF
TRBJ2-2,.,few,TRBV14,TGTGCCAGCACCCGAGCAGCCTCCCCCGGGGAGCTGTTTTTT,CASTRAASPGELFF
TRBJ2-5,.,.,TRBV5-1,TGCGCCAGCAGTTTAAACCTTGAGGAGACCCAGTACTTC,CASSLNLEETQYF
TRBJ2-5,.,many,TRBV5-6,TGTGCCAGCAGCTTGGCCAGTGGGGTCCAAGAGACCCAGTACTTC,CASSLASGVQETQYF
TRBJ2-2,.,.,TRBV7-3,TGTGCCAGCAGCCCCGGGATAGCAGGCGGGGAGCTGTTTTTT,CASSPGIAGGELFF
TRBJ1-1,TRBD1,many,TRBV28,TGTGCCAGCAGTTCCTCTCGGACAGGGGCTGCCTCTGAAGCTTTCTTT,CASSSSRTGAASEAFF
TRBJ2-5,TRBD1,.,TRBV5-4,TGTGCCAGCACCGGGACAGGGGTTGGTCAAGAGACCCAGTACTTC,CASTGTGVGQETQYF
TRBJ2-2,.,.,TRBV20-1,TGCAGTGCTAGATCAGGGGAGTCGAACACCGGGGAGCTGTTTTTT,CSARSGESNTGELFF
TRBJ2-4,.,many,TRBV12-3/TRBV12-4,TGTGCCAGCAGCCCTACAATAGCCAAAAACATTCAGTACTTC,CASSPTIAKNIQYF
TRBJ2-5,.,many,TRBV9,TGTGCCAGCAGCGTAGAAGGCGCCTTGAGGCAAGAGACCCAGTACTTC,CASSVEGALRQETQYF
TRBJ1-5,.,many,TRBV30,TGTGCCTGCTCGGGACAACTTGATCAGCCCCAGCATTTT,CACSGQLDQPQHF
TRBJ1-2,TRBD1,.,TRBV20-1,TGCAGTGCTAGAGATACAGGACAGGGTGGGGGCTACACCTTC,CSARDTGQGGGYTF
TRBJ2-4,TRBD2,few,TRBV11-1,TGTGCCAGCAGTAAGGATAGGGTCGGGGGGGACATTCAGTACTTC,CASSKDRVGGDIQYF
TRBJ2-2,TRBD2,many,TRBV2,TGTGCCAGCAGGGACCGGGGGGATGGGGAGCTGTTTTTT,CASRDRGDGELFF
TRBJ1-2,.,.,TRBV20-1,TGCAGTGCTAGAGCTGGACAGAGCTATGGCTACACCTTC,CSARAGQSYGYTF
TRBJ2-2,TRBD2,many,TRBV6-9,TGTGCCAGCAGTTTAGAAGCGGGAGCAGGGGCCGGGGAGCTGTTTTTT,CASSLEAGAGAGELFF
TRBJ1-1,.,few,TRBV25-1,TGTGCCAGCAGTCCGGGGGTCGTGGCTTTCTTT,CASSPGVVAFF
TRBJ2-7,TRBD2,few,TRBV25-1,TGTGCCAGCAGTGAATGGGGCGGGAGGGCCTACGAGCAGTACTTC,CASSEWGGRAYEQYF
TRBJ2-7,TRBD2,.,TRBV14,TGTGCCAGCAGCCCAACTGGGACTAGCGGGAGTTACGAGCAGTACTTC,CASSPTGTSGSYEQYF
TRBJ1-4,.,few,TRBV20-1,TGCAGTGCTAGGGAGGGCGCAGCAACTAATGAAAAACTGTTTTTT,CSAREGAATNEKLFF
TRBJ2-2,TRBD2,.,TRBV7-9,TGTGCCAGCAGCAGATCTCGGGCAGCGGGAGATTTCGGGGAGCTGTTTTTT,CASSRSRAAGDFGELFF
TRBJ2-7,.,.,TRBV6-5,TGTGCCAGCAGTTACGGCCTTTTTTACGAGCAGTACTTC,CASSYGLFYEQYF
TRBJ2-7,TRBD2,many,TRBV28,TGTGCCAGCAGTCCCCCCAGATCTAGCGGGACCTACGAGCAGTACTTC,CASSPPRSSGTYEQYF
TRBJ2-7,.,.,TRBV18,TGTGCCAGCTCACGCTTAGGGACCGCAGGTTACGAGCAGTACTTC,CASSRLGTAGYEQYF
TRBJ2-7,TRBD2,many,TRBV20-1,TGCAGTGCCCAAGCGGGGAGGACCTCTGGCGAGCAGTACTTC,CSAQAGRTSGEQYF
TRBJ2-3,TRBD2,many,TRBV28,TGTGCCAGCAGGCATCCGGGACTAGCGGCACTGGAGTCAGTTTTGAGCACAGATACGCAGTATTTT,CASRHPGLAALESVLSTDTQYF
TRBJ2-5,.,.,TRBV20-1,TGCAGTGCGTATCACCCTCCGCGGGAGACCCAGTACTTC,CSAYHPPRETQYF
TRBJ2-7,.,.,TRBV2,TGTGCCAGCAGTGAATGGGACCCTCGGGTTGGCGAGCAGTACTTC,CASSEWDPRVGEQYF
TRBJ2-7,TRBD1,many,TRBV12-3/TRBV12-4,TGTGCCAGCAGTTTGACAGGGGACTCCTACGAGCAGTACTTC,CASSLTGDSYEQYF
TRBJ2-7,.,.,TRBV2,TGTGCCAGCAGTGAGTCCGGGACCCAAAGCTCCTACGAGCAGTACTTC,CASSESGTQSSYEQYF
TRBJ2-3,TRBD1,.,TRBV28,TGTGCCAGCGGCGGACAAATCCGGGACAGGGTGGCTAGCACAGATACGCAGTATTTT,CASGGQIRDRVASTDTQYF
TRBJ2-7,.,few,TRBV20-1,TGCAGTGCTAGAGATGCGCAGGTTACCCACAGCGAGCAGTACTTC,CSARDAQVTHSEQYF
TRBJ2-1,.,.,TRBV11-3,TGTGCCAGCAGCGGCGGACAGGGCCGGACTAGGGTCCACAATGAGCAGTTCTTC,CASSGGQGRTRVHNEQFF